This T cell receptor beta chain was identified during a study of T cells in localized non-small cell lung cancer. Data came from immunoSEQ multiplex PCR; TCRdb stores just in-frame clones and leaves some out. Here the sample spans about 9,800 clones, roughly 45% being singletons. A few counts support this clone. This CDR3 has 15 amino acids. The V end lost 5 bases, the J end lost 8 bases, and 19 bases lay between the germline ends. Germline V gene data show CDR1 as SGHNT and CDR2 as YENEEA. The sample consisted of lymph node tissue, taken before any cancer treatment. This chain joins TRBV11-3 and TRBJ2-1, with D perhaps given as TRBD1 or TRBD2 (5 bases each). The receptor comes from a woman aged 40-75 years with stage I lung adenocarcinoma. CDR3 DNA sequence: TGTGCCAGCAGCCCAGGGTCCTCGGGGATGGATGAGCAGTTCTTC. It encodes CASSPGSSGMDEQFF.